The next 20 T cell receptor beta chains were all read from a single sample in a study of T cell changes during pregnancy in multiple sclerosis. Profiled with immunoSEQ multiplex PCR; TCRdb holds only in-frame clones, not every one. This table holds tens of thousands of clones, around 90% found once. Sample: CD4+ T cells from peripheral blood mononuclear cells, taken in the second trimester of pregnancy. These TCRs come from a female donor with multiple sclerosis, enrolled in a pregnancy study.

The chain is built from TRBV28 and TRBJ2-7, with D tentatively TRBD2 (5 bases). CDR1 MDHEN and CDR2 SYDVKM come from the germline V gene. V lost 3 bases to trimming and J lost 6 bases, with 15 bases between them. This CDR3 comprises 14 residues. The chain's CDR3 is CASSFRGEGFEQYF. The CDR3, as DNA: TGTGCCAGCAGTTTTAGAGGTGAGGGCTTCGAGCAGTACTTC. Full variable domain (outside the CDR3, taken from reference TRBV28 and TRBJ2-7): DVKVTQSSRYLVKRTGEKVFLECVQDMDHENMFWYRQDPGLGLRLIYFSYDVKMKEKGDIPEGYSVSREKKERFSLILESASTNQTSMYLCASSFRGEGFEQYFGPGTRLTVT.

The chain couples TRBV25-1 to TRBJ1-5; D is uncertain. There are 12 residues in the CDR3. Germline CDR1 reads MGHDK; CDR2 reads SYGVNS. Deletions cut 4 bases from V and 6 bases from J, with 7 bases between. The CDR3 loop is CASSVLGQPQHF. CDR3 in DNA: TGTGCCAGCAGTGTTCTAGGTCAGCCCCAGCATTTT.

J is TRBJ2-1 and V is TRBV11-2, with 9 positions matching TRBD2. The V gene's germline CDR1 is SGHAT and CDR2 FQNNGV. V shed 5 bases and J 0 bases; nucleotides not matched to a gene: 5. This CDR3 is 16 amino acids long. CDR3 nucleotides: TGTGCCAGCAGCCCGACTAGCGGACGCTCCTACAATGAGCAGTTCTTC. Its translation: CASSPTSGRSYNEQFF.

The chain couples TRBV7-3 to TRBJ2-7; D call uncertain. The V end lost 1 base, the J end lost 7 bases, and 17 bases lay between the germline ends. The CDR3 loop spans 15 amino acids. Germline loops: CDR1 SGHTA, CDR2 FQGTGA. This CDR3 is CASSLNICVYWEQYF. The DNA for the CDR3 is TGTGCCAGCAGCTTAAATATTTGTGTCTATTGGGAGCAGTACTTC.

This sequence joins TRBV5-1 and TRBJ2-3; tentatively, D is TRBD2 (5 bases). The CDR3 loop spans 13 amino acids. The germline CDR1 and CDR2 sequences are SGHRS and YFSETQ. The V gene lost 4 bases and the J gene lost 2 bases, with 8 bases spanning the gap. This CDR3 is CASSPGITDTQYF. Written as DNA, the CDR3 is TGCGCCAGCAGCCCGGGGATCACAGATACGCAGTATTTT.

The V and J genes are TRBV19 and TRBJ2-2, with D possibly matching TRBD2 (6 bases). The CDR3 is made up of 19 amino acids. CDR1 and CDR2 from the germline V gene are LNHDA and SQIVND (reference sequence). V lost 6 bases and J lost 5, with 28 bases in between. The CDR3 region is CASSRQIPGVAPMTGELFF. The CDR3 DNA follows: TGTGCCAGTAGCAGACAGATCCCGGGGGTGGCTCCGATGACCGGGGAGCTGTTTTTT. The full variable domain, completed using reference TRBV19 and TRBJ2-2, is DGGITQSPKYLFRKEGQNVTLSCEQNLNHDAMYWYRQDPGQGLRLIYYSQIVNDFQKGDIAEGYSVSREKKESFPLTVTSAQKNPTAFYLCASSRQIPGVAPMTGELFFGEGSRLTVL.

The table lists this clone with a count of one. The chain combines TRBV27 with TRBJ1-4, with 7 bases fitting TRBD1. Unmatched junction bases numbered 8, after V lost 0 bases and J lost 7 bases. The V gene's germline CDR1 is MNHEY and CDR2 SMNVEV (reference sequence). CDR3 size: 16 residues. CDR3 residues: CASSLSYGTELEKLFF. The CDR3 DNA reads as TGTGCCAGCAGTTTATCATACGGGACAGAGCTTGAAAAACTGTTTTTT.

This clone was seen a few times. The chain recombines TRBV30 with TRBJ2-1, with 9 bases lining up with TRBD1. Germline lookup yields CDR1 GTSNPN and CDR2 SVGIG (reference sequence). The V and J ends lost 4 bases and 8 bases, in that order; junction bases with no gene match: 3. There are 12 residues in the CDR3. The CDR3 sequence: CAWTRQGDEQFF. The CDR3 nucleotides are TGTGCCTGGACTAGACAGGGGGATGAGCAGTTCTTC. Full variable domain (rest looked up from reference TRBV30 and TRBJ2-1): SQTIHQWPATLVQPVGSPLSLECTVEGTSNPNLYWYRQAAGRGLQLLFYSVGIGQISSEVPQNLSASRPQDRQFILSSKKLLLSDSGFYLCAWTRQGDEQFFGPGTRLTVL.

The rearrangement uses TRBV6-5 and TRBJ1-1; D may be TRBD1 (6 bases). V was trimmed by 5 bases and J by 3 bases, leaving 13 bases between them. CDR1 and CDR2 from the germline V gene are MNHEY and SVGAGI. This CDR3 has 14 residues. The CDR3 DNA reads TGTGCCAGCAGTGAATTCAGGGGAGACACTGAAGCTTTCTTT. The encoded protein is CASSEFRGDTEAFF.

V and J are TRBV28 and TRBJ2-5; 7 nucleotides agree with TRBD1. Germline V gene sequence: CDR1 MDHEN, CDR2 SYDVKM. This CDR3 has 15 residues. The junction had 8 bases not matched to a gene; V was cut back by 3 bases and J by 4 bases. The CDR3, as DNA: TGTGCCAGCAGTTTCCCTGAGACAGGGAGAGAGACCCAGTACTTC. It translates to CASSFPETGRETQYF.

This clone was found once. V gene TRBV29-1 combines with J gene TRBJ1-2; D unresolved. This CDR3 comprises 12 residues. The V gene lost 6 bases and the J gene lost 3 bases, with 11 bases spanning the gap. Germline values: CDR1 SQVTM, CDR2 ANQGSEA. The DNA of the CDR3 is TGCAGCGTGACCTCCGGGGACTATGGCTACACCTTC. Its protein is CSVTSGDYGYTF.

CDR3 residues: CSVEGVLAGYNEQFF. CDR3 DNA sequence: TGCAGCGTTGAAGGTGTCCTAGCGGGGTACAATGAGCAGTTCTTC. The gene calls are TRBV29-1 and TRBJ2-1, with 9 bases lining up with TRBD2. CDR1 SQVTM and CDR2 ANQGSEA come from the germline V gene. Trimming removed 1 base from V and 4 bases from J; junction bases left unmatched: 5. The CDR3 runs to 15 residues.

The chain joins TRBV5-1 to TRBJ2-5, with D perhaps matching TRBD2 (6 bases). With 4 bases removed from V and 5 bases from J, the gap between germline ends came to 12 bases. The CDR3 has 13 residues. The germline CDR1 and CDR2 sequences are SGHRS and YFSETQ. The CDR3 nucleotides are TGCGCCAGCAGCACCGGACTAAGGGAGACCCAGTACTTC. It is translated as CASSTGLRETQYF.

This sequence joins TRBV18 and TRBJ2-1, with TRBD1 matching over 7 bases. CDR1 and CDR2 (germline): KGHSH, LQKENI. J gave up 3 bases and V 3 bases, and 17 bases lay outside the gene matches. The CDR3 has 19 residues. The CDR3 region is CASSPISQGNIWNYNEQFF. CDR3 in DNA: TGTGCCAGCTCACCGATATCACAGGGGAACATCTGGAACTACAATGAGCAGTTCTTC.

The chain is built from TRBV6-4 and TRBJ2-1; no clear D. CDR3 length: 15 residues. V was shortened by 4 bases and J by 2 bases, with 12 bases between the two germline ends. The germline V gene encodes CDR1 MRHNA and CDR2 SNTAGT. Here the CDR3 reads CASSVSPSPYNEQFF. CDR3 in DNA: TGTGCCAGCAGTGTGTCTCCTAGTCCCTACAATGAGCAGTTCTTC.

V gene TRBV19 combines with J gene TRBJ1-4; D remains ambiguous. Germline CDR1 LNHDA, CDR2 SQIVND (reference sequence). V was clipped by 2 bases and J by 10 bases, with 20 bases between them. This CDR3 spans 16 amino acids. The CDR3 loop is CASSISSPREIGKLFF. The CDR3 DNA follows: TGTGCCAGTAGTATAAGCTCCCCCCGGGAAATTGGAAAACTGTTTTTT.

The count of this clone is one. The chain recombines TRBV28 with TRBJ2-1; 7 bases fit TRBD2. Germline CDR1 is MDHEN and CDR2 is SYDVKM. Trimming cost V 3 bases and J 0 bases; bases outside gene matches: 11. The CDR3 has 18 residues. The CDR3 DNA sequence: TGTGCCAGCAGTTTGAGTAGCGGGTTGGGTAGCTCCTACAATGAGCAGTTCTTC. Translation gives CASSLSSGLGSSYNEQFF.

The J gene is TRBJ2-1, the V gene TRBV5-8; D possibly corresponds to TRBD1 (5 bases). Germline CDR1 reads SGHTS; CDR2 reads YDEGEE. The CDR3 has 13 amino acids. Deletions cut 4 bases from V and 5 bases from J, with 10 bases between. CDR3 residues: CASSLDSHNEQFF. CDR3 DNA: TGTGCCAGCAGCCTCGACAGTCACAATGAGCAGTTCTTC.

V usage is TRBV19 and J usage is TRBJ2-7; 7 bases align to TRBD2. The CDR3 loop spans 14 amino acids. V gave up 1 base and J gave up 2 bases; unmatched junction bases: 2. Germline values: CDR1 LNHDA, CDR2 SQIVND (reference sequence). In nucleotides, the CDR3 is TGTGCCAGTAGTATAGGGCTAGCGGCCTACGAGCAGTACTTC. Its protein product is CASSIGLAAYEQYF.

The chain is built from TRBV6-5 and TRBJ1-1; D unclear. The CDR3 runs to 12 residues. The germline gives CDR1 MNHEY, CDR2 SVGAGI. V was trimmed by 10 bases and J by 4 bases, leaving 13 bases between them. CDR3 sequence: CATGREGTEAFF. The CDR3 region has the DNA TGTGCCACCGGACGGGAGGGCACTGAAGCTTTCTTT.